Listed here are 5 T cell receptor beta chains from one sample, sequenced in a study of human T cells and chemical hapten exposure. Time point denoted: patch test 1, 2 weeks after DPC sensitization. Specified treatment: therapeutic diphenylcyclopropenone sensitization with weekly scalp DPC. TCRdb passed the RACE reads through MiXCR, listing each CDR3 protein once. The table includes some 91,000 distinct CDR3 sequences, 9.5% to 15% detected once. The material sequenced was whole blood, taken in connection with sensitization to the hapten diphenylcyclopropenone (DPC). These receptors all stem from a middle-aged woman with alopecia areata. Some clones in this sample may be carry-over from other donors' samples.

This clonotype has a count of ten or more. The chain links TRBV29-1 to TRBJ2-5; the D gene is possibly TRBD1 (5 bases). CDR1 is SQVTM, CDR2 ANQGSEA, per germline. The V gene lost 7 bases and the J gene lost 1 base, with 10 bases spanning the gap. This CDR3 contains 12 residues. The CDR3 DNA sequence: TGCAGCGGGTACAGGACCCAAGAGACCCAGTACTTC. Protein sequence: CSGYRTQETQYF.

The chain uses TRBV2 and TRBJ2-1, with D perhaps given as TRBD1 or TRBD2 (5 bases each). Germline V lookup: CDR1 SNHLY, CDR2 FYNNEI. The CDR3 is 16 residues long. Trimming took 5 bases from V and 7 from J, leaving 21 bases between them. The CDR3 is CASSYLLGERANEQFF. In DNA, the CDR3 is TGTGCCAGCAGTTACCTCTTGGGGGAGCGCGCGAATGAGCAGTTCTTC.

The rearrangement uses TRBV30 and TRBJ2-2; D unresolved. Germline V CDR1 and CDR2: GTSNPN, SVGIG (reference sequence). V dropped 2 bases and J dropped 4 bases, with 8 bases sitting between them. This CDR3 has 13 amino acids. The DNA for the CDR3 is TGTGCCTGGAGTTTTCTGCCCACCGGGGAGCTGTTTTTT. Translating gives CAWSFLPTGELFF.

The V gene is TRBV20-1, the J gene TRBJ2-2; D is possibly TRBD1 or TRBD2 (5 bases each). This CDR3 has 14 amino acids. Trimming took off 6 bases at V and 2 bases at J, with 13 bases between the two ends. Germline CDR1 DFQATT, CDR2 SNEGSKA (reference sequence). Here the CDR3 DNA reads TGCAGTGCCTGCCGGGACGGAAACACCGGGGAGCTGTTTTTT. It is translated as CSACRDGNTGELFF.

This clonotype was recorded only once. The CDR3: CASSIDLYRGHTGELFF. The CDR3 DNA is TGTGCCAGTAGTATCGATCTTTACAGGGGGCACACCGGGGAGCTGTTTTTT. This rearrangement joins TRBV19 to TRBJ2-2, with 9 nucleotides matching TRBD1. V shed 3 bases, J shed 3 bases, and the junction held 8 bases outside the gene matches. CDR1 and CDR2 (germline): LNHDA, SQIVND (reference sequence). This CDR3 is built from 17 residues.